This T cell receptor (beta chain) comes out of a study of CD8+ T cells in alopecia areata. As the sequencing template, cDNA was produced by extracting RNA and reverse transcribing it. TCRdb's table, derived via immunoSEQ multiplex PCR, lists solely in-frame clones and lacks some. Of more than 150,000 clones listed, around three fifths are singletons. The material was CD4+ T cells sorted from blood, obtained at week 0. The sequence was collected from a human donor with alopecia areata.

The CDR3 sequence: CASSHGSATNEKLFF. As DNA, the CDR3 is TGCGCCAGCAGCCACGGAAGCGCAACTAATGAAAAACTGTTTTTT. The gene calls are TRBV5-1 and TRBJ1-4; the D is unclear. This CDR3 is built from 15 residues. V dropped 4 bases and J dropped 0 bases, with 10 bases sitting between them. CDR1 and CDR2 (germline): SGHRS, YFSETQ. The whole variable domain, filled in from reference TRBV5-1 and TRBJ1-4, reads KAGVTQTPRYLIKTRGQQVTLSCSPISGHRSVSWYQQTPGQGLQFLFEYFSETQRNKGNFPGRFSGRQFSNSRSEMNVSTLELGDSALYLCASSHGSATNEKLFFGSGTQLSVL.